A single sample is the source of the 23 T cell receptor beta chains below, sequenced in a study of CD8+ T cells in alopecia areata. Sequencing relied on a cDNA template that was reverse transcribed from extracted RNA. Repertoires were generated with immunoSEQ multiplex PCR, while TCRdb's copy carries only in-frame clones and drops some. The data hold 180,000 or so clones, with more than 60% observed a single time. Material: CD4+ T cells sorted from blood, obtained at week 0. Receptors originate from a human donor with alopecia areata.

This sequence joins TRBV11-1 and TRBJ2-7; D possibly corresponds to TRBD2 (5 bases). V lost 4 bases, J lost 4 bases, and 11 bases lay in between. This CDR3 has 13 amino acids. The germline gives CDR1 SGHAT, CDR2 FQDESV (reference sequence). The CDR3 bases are TGTGCCAGCAGCTACCGTTGGGAGTACGAGCAGTACTTC. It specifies CASSYRWEYEQYF.

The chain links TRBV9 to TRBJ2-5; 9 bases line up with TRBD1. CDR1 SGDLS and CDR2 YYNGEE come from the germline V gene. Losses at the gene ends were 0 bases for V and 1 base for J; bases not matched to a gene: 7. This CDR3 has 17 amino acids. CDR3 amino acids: CASSVDPSQGAQETQYF. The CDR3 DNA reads TGTGCCAGCAGCGTAGACCCCTCACAGGGGGCCCAAGAGACCCAGTACTTC.

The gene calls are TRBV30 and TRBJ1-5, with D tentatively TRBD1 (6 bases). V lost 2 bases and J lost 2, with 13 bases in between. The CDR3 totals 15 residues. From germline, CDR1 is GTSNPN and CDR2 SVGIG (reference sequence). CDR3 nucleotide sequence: TGTGCCTGGAGTCTGGGGGCTCGGGGCAATCAGCCCCAGCATTTT. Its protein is CAWSLGARGNQPQHF.

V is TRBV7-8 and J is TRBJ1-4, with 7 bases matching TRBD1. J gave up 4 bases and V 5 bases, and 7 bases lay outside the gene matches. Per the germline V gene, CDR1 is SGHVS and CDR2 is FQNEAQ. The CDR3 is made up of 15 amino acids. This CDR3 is CASSPQGVFNEKLFF. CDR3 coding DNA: TGTGCCAGCAGCCCGCAGGGGGTGTTTAATGAAAAACTGTTTTTT.

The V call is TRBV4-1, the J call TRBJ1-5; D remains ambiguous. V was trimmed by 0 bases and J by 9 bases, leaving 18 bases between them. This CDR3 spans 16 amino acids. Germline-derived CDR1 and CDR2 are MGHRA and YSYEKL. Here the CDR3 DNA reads TGCGCCAGCAGCCAAGATAGAGGGCTCACCTATCGGCCCCAGCATTTT. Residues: CASSQDRGLTYRPQHF.

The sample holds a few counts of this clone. This chain's CDR3 is CASSPSGTYEQYF. CDR3 nucleotides: TGTGCCAGCAGCCCTAGCGGGACCTACGAGCAGTACTTC. This rearrangement joins TRBV7-2 to TRBJ2-7; TRBD2 aligns across 9 bases. Trimming cost V 5 bases and J 2 bases; bases outside gene matches: 1. The CDR3 is 13 amino acids. Germline CDR1 and CDR2: SGHTA and FQGNSA. The full variable domain, its missing parts supplied by reference TRBV7-2 and TRBJ2-7, is GAGVSQSPSNKVTEKGKDVELRCDPISGHTALYWYRQSLGQGLEFLIYFQGNSAPDKSGLPSDRFSAERTGGSVSTLTIQRTQQEDSAVYLCASSPSGTYEQYFGPGTRLTVT.

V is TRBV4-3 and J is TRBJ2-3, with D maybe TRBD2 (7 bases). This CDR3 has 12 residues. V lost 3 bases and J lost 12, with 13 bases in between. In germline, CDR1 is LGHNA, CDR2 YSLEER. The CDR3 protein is CASSHATGGQYF. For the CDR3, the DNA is TGCGCCAGCAGCCATGCGACGGGGGGCCAGTATTTT.

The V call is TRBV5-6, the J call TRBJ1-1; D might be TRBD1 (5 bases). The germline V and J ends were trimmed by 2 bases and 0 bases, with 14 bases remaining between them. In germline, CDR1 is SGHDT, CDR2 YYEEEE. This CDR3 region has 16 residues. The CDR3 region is CASSLRRLGVNTEAFF. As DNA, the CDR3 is TGTGCCAGCAGCTTACGGCGGTTGGGGGTGAACACTGAAGCTTTCTTT.

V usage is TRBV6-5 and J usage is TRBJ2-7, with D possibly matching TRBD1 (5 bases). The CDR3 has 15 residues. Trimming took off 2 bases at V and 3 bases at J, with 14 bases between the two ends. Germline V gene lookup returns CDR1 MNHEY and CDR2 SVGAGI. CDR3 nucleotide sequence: TGTGCCAGCAGTTACGGCCGAGACAGCTTCTACGAGCAGTACTTC. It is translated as CASSYGRDSFYEQYF.

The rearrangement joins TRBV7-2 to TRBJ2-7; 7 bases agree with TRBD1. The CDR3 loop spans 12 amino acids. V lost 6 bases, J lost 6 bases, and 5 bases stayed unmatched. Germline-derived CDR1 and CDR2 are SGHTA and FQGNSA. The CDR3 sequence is CASSLQGPEQYF. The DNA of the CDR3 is TGTGCCAGCAGTTTACAGGGGCCCGAGCAGTACTTC. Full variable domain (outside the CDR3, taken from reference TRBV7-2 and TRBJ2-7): GAGVSQSPSNKVTEKGKDVELRCDPISGHTALYWYRQSLGQGLEFLIYFQGNSAPDKSGLPSDRFSAERTGGSVSTLTIQRTQQEDSAVYLCASSLQGPEQYFGPGTRLTVT.

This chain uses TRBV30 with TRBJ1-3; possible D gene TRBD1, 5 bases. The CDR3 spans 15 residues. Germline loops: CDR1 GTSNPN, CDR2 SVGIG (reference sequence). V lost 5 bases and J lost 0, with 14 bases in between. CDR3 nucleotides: TGTGCCTGGCGAGGGCGACAGAACTCTGGAAACACCATATATTTT. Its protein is CAWRGRQNSGNTIYF.

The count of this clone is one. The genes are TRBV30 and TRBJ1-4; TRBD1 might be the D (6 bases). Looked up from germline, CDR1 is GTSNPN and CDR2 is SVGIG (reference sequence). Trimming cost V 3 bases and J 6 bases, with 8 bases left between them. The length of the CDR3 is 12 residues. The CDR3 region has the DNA TGTGCCTGGAGAAACAGGGATGAAAAACTGTTTTTT. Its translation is CAWRNRDEKLFF.

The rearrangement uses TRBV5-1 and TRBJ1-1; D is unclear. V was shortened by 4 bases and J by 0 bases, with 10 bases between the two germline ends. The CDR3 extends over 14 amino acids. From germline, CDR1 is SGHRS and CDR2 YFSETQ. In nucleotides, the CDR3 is TGCGCCAGCAGCCCCGGCTTGATGAACACTGAAGCTTTCTTT. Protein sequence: CASSPGLMNTEAFF.

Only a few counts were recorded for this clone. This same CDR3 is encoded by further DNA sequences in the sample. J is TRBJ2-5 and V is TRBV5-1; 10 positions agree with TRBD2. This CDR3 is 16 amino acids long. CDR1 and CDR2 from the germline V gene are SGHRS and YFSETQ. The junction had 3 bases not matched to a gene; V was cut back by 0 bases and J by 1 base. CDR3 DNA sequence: TGCGCCAGCAGCTTGGCTCTAGCGGGGGTCCAAGAGACCCAGTACTTC. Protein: CASSLALAGVQETQYF.

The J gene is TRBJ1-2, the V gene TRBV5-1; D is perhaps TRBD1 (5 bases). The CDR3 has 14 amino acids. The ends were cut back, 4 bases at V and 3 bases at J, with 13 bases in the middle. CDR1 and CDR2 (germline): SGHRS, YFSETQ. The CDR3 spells CASSPMTEHYGYTF. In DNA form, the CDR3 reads TGCGCCAGCAGCCCTATGACAGAACACTATGGCTACACCTTC. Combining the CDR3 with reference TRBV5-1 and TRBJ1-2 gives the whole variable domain KAGVTQTPRYLIKTRGQQVTLSCSPISGHRSVSWYQQTPGQGLQFLFEYFSETQRNKGNFPGRFSGRQFSNSRSEMNVSTLELGDSALYLCASSPMTEHYGYTFGSGTRLTVV.

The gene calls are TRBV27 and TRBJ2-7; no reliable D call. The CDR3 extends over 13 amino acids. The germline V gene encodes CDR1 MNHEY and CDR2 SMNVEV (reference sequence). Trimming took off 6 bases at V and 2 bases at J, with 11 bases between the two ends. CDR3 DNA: TGTGCCAGCAGCCCCTACACCACCTACGAGCAGTACTTC. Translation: CASSPYTTYEQYF.

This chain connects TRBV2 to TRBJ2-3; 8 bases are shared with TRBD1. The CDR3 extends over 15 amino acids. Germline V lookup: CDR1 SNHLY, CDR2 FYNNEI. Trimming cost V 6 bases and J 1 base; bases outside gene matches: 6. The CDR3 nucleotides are TGTGCCAGCAGGGGACAGGTCGGTGGCACAGATACGCAGTATTTT. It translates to CASRGQVGGTDTQYF.

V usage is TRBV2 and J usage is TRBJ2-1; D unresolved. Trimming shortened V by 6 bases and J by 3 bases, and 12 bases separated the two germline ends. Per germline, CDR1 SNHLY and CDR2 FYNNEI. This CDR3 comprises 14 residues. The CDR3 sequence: CASSDLPNYNEQFF. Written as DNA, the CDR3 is TGTGCCAGCAGCGACCTCCCTAACTACAATGAGCAGTTCTTC.

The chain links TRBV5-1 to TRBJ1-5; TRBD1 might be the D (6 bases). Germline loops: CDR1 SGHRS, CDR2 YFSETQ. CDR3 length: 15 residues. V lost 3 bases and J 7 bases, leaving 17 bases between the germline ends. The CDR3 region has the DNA TGCGCCAGCAGCTACACCGGGGGCGGAGGCCAGCCCCAGCATTTT. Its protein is CASSYTGGGGQPQHF. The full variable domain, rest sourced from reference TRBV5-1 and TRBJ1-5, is KAGVTQTPRYLIKTRGQQVTLSCSPISGHRSVSWYQQTPGQGLQFLFEYFSETQRNKGNFPGRFSGRQFSNSRSEMNVSTLELGDSALYLCASSYTGGGGQPQHFGDGTRLSIL.

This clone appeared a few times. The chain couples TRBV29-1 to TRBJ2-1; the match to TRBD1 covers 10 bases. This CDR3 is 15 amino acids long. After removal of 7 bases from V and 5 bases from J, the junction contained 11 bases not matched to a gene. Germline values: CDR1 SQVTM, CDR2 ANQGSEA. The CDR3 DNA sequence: TGCAGCGCCGATTCGGGACAGGGGCTACACAATGAGCAGTTCTTC. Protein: CSADSGQGLHNEQFF.

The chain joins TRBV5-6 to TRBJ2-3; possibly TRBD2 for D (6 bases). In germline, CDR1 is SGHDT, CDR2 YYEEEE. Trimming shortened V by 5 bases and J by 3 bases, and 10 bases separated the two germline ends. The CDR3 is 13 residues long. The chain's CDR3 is CASRWAGTDTQYF. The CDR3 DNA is TGTGCCAGCAGATGGGCGGGGACAGATACGCAGTATTTT. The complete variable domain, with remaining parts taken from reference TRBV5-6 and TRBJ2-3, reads DAGVTQSPTHLIKTRGQQVTLRCSPKSGHDTVSWYQQALGQGPQFIFQYYEEEERQRGNFPDRFSGHQFPNYSSELNVNALLLGDSALYLCASRWAGTDTQYFGPGTRLTVL.

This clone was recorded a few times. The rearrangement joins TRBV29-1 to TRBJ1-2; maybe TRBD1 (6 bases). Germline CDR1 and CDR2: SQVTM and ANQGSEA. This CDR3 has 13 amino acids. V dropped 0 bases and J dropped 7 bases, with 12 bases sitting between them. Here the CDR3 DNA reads TGCAGCGTTGAAGAAAAGGGGGTGGGTGGCTACACCTTC. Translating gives CSVEEKGVGGYTF.

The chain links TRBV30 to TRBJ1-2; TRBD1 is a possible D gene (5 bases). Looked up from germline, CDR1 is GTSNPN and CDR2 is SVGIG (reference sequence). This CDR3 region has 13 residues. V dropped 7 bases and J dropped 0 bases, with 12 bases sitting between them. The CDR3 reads CALSRGTNYGYTF. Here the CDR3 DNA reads TGTGCCTTGTCAAGGGGAACTAACTATGGCTACACCTTC. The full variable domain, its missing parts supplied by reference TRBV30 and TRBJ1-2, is SQTIHQWPATLVQPVGSPLSLECTVEGTSNPNLYWYRQAAGRGLQLLFYSVGIGQISSEVPQNLSASRPQDRQFILSSKKLLLSDSGFYLCALSRGTNYGYTFGSGTRLTVV.